This TCR beta chain was recorded in a study of T-cell memory formation after mild COVID-19 (dated by TCRdb to the early 2020s). Looking at the study overall: TCR sequence clusters from the two donors were largely donor specific. In two donors, T-cell clones that expanded and contracted after mild COVID-19 were tracked by sequencing TCRalpha and TCRbeta repertoires over time. The cohort was made up of two young adult volunteers, one female and one male, who were previously healthy.

Reads for this sample came from an Illumina NovaSeq 6000. TCRalpha and TCRbeta cDNA libraries were constructed by 5'RACE with constant-segment primers, with sample barcodes and unique molecular identifiers being introduced. RNA was extracted from every sample with Trizol reagent. The libraries were amplified in two PCR steps, and the second step added a second sample barcode and Illumina TruSeq adapters. Sequencing of the libraries was done on an Illumina NovaSeq, producing 2 x 150 bp paired-end reads. Concerning the study's data processing: Demultiplexing of reads and collapsing into UMI-guided consensus sequences were performed with migec v1.2.7. Using mixcr v2.1.11, UMI consensuses were aligned to TRA and TRB V and J templates and then assembled into clonotypes. A clonotype was counted as expanded or contracted only when both edgeR and NoisET called the clonotype significant, with the noise models trained on biological replicates. For edgeR calls, the cutoffs were a false discovery rate-adjusted p below 0.01 and a log2 fold-change threshold of 1. As an exploratory analysis of dynamics, PCA with hierarchical clustering was applied to max-normalized trajectories of the 1000 most abundant clonotypes. Separately sequenced CD4+ and CD8+ repertoires were used to assign the CD4 or CD8 phenotype of responding clones. TCRdb itself trimmed the public reads at Q25 with fastp, ran MiXCR and retained productive beta chains. One record per CDR3 amino acid sequence lists the most common genes and DNA. TCRdb's processing, not the authors' own work, is the source of the V and J calls. This sample is represented by roughly 550,000 distinct CDR3 sequences; roughly 20% of them were singletons. Of the sample, approximately 12% falls within the top ten clones.

The germline V gene encodes CDR1 SGHAT and CDR2 FQDESV (reference sequence). V is clipped by 5 bases and J by 5 bases, and the sequence between their germline boundaries is 6 bases long. The CDR3 starts with the cysteine, ends with the phenylalanine, and has 11 residues. The read is trimmed to its CDR3 DNA, 33 bases read in frame from base 1. Ficoll-Paque density gradient centrifugation was used to isolate PBMCs. Concerning this clonotype: Which antigen it targets is not known. No base-level quality is on record; no much larger clone is a single base apart.

Overall results and qualifications from the work: The study covered only a couple of mild cases, and larger cohorts including severe cases with pre-infection samples were considered necessary. Contracting CD4+ clones were found mainly in CM and EM memory subsets, while CD8+ clones were enriched in EMRA. Clones that contracted from day 15 to 85 showed balanced CD4/CD8 phenotypes, whereas a second wave of clones that expanded from day 15 to 37 leaned towards CD4+. Some responding clones were detected in pre-infection memory, which suggested that pre-existing cross-reactive memory T cells had joined the SARS-CoV-2 response. The second-wave clones that peaked on day 37 were not confirmed to be SARS-CoV-2 specific.

The chain couples TRBV11-1 to TRBJ1-1; confidence is insufficient to name the D gene. The TCR originated in an adult woman who had mild COVID-19 (a few samples of this study predate the infection). The sample titles of this study are shuffled in the database, so cell type and time point are left out; the donor was told from shared clones. Input material: PBMCs or a T cell subset sorted from them (not recorded which). Read as DNA, the sequence is TGTGCCAGCAGCGCCCAAACTGAAGCTTTCTTT. This sequence encodes CASSAQTEAFF.